This TCR beta chain was found in a study of Tregs in tolerant kidney transplant recipients. CD4+CD25+CD127- Tregs, CD4+CD25- non-Tregs, CD4 and CD8 cells were sorted. The method was immunoSEQ multiplex PCR; TCRdb's version includes in-frame clones alone and lacks a portion of them. This table holds 50,000 to 85,000 clones, more than 90% found once. The germline CDR1 and CDR2 sequences are SQVTM and ANQGSEA. The CDR3 length is 14 residues. Trimming cost V 1 base and J 2 bases, with 12 bases left between them. Sample: CD8+ T cells from blood, taken before the transplant. This chain uses TRBV29-1 with TRBJ2-7, with a possible D match to TRBD2 (5 bases). The receptor's source is a human donor who received a combined kidney and bone marrow transplant. The CDR3 protein is CSVEGFGGPYEQYF. The CDR3 DNA sequence: TGCAGCGTTGAAGGGTTTGGAGGTCCCTACGAGCAGTACTTC.